Described below is a single TCR beta chain sequence and its context. The data were obtained in a study of graft-versus-host responses after intestinal transplantation. Overall study results and limits: Recipient marrow contained GvH clones, some of which appeared first in ileum or blood.

Responder cells labeled with CFSE (200,000) were co-plated with irradiated stimulator cells labeled with violet dye (200,000). Sequenced by immunoSEQ multiplex PCR; TCRdb stores in-frame clones only, minus some. The sample includes under 15,000 clones, approximately 28% of them seen just once. Per the germline V gene, CDR1 is SGHDT and CDR2 is YYEEEE. Trimming removed 1 base from V and 4 bases from J, with 8 bases in between. This CDR3 contains 13 residues. The chain joins TRBV5-6 to TRBJ1-1; D is undetermined. Here the sequenced sample was alloreactive CD8+ T cells from a mixed lymphocyte reaction culture, taken before intestinal transplant. Subset defined: CFSE-low proliferating T cells sorted from approximately 6-day pre-transplant mixed lymphocyte reaction (GvH or HvG direction). The clonotype was recovered from a human patient who received an intestinal transplant. The CDR3 here is CASSLQAVTEAFF. CDR3 DNA: TGTGCCAGCAGCTTGCAAGCAGTCACTGAAGCTTTCTTT.